The following is a T cell receptor (beta chain) sequence with its context. Per the original methods: Amplifying reference gene primers gave estimates of nucleated cell counts. Clones were sequenced by immunoSEQ multiplex PCR, and TCRdb holds only the in-frame ones, with some missing. V, J and clone size were drawn from that table, and D and trimming were deduced from the DNA. Found here are nearly 200,000 clones, 85% to 90% of them singletons; the top ten hold more than 0.7%. The sample belongs to a study of blood T cell repertoires in COVID-19. The overall study: Samples of COVID-19 (acute and convalescent) were obtained from the United States, Italy and Spain.

This CDR3 is 15 amino acids long. The V and J ends lost 5 bases and 6 bases respectively, with 14 bases between them. Germline V gene data show CDR1 as MNHEY and CDR2 as SMNVEV (reference sequence). The rearrangement uses TRBV27 and TRBJ1-6; D perhaps matches TRBD1 (5 bases). The sequence came from a woman in her 70s with acute or convalescent COVID-19. Input material: peripheral blood. The CDR3, as DNA: TGTGCCAGCAGTCCCTGGACACCCCCTAATTCACCCCTCCACTTT. This encodes CASSPWTPPNSPLHF.